This TCR beta chain was sequenced during a study of blood T cell repertoires in COVID-19. Study as a whole: Sample material is recorded as cDNA or gDNA derived from T cells, B-cell-depleted T cells, or PBMCs.

The CDR3 consists of 14 residues. Germline-derived CDR1 and CDR2 are MDHEN and SYDVKM. V lost 3 bases and J lost 7, with 10 bases in between. This table comes from immunoSEQ multiplex PCR, and its TCRdb copy is limited to in-frame clones, with some not included. The sample records roughly 670,000 clones, about 90% being singletons. This sequence originates from a woman in her late teens or twenties with acute or convalescent COVID-19. This chain connects TRBV28 to TRBJ1-6; D is unresolved. The sequenced sample was peripheral blood. The CDR3: CASSLPVKNSPLHF. For the CDR3, the DNA is TGTGCCAGCAGTTTGCCAGTGAAGAATTCACCCCTCCACTTT.